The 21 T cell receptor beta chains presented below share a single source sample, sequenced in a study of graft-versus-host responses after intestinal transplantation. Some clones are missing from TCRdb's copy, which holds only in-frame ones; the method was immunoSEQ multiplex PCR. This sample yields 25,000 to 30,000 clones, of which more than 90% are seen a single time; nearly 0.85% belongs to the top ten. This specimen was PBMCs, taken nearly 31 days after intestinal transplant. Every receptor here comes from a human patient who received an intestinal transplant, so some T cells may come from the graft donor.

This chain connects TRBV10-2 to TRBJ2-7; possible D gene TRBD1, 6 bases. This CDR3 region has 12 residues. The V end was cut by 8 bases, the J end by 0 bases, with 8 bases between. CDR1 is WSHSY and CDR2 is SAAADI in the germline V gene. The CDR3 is CASRDNSYEQYF. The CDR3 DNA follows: TGCGCCAGCCGGGACAACTCCTACGAGCAGTACTTC.

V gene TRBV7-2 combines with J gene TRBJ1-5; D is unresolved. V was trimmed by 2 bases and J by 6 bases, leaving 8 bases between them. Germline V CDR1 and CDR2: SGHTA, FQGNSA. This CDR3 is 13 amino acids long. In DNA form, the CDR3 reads TGTGCCAGCAGCTTAAGTGAGCCTCAGCCCCAGCATTTT. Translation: CASSLSEPQPQHF.

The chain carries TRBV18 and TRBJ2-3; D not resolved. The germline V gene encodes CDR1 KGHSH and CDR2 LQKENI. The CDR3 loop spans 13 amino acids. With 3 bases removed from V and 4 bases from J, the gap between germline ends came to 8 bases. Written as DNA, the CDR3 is TGTGCCAGCTCACCGTTAATCCCAGATACGCAGTATTTT. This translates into CASSPLIPDTQYF.

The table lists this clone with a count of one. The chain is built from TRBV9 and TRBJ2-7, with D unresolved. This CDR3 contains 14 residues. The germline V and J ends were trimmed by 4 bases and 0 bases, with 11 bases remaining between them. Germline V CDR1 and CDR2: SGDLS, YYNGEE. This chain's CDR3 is CASSPRPGSYEQYF. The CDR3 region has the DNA TGTGCCAGCAGCCCACGGCCGGGCTCCTACGAGCAGTACTTC.

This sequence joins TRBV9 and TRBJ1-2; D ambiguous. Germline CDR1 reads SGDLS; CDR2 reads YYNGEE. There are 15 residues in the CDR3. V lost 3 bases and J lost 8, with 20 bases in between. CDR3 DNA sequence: TGTGCCAGCAGCGACCCCGGACGGCTTCAAGGGGGCTACACCTTC. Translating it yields CASSDPGRLQGGYTF.

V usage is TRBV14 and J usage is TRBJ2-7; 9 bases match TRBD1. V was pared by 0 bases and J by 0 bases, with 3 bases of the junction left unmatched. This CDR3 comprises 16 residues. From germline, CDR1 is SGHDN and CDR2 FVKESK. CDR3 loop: CASSQEGDRASYEQYF. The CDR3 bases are TGTGCCAGCAGCCAAGAAGGGGACAGGGCCTCCTACGAGCAGTACTTC. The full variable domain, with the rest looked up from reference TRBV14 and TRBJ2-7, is EAGVTQFPSHSVIEKGQTVTLRCDPISGHDNLYWYRRVMGKEIKFLLHFVKESKQDESGMPNNRFLAERTGGTYSTLKVQPAELEDSGVYFCASSQEGDRASYEQYFGPGTRLTVT.

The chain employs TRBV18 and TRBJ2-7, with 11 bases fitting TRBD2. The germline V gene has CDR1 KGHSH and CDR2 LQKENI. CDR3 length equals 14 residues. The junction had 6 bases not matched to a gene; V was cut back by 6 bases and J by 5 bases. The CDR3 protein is CASSPSGRNHEQYF. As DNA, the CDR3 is TGTGCCAGCTCCCCTAGCGGGAGGAACCACGAGCAGTACTTC.

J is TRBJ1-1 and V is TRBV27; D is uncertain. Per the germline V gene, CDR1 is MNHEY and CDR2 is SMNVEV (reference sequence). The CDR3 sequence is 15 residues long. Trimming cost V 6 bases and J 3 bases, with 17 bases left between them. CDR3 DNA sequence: TGTGCCAGCAGCTCATTCGCCGGTATGGACACTGAAGCTTTCTTT. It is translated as CASSSFAGMDTEAFF.

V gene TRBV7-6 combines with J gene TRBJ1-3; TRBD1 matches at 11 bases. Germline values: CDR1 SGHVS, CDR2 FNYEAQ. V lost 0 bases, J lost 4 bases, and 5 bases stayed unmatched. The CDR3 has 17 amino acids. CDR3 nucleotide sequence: TGTGCCAGCAGCTTAGCCGGACAGGGGGCGAAAGGAAACACCATATATTTT. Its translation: CASSLAGQGAKGNTIYF.

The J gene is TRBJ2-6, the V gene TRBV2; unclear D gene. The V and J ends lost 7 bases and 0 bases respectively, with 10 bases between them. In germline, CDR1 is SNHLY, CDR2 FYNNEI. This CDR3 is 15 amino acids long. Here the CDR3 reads CASKEASSGANVLTF. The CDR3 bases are TGTGCCAGCAAGGAAGCGTCCTCTGGGGCCAACGTCCTGACTTTC.

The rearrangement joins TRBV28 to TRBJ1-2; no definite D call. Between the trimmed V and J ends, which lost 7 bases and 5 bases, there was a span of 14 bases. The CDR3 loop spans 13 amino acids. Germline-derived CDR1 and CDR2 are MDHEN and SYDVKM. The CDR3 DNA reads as TGTGCCAGCATAGGACTACGACGGTATGGCTACACCTTC. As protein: CASIGLRRYGYTF.

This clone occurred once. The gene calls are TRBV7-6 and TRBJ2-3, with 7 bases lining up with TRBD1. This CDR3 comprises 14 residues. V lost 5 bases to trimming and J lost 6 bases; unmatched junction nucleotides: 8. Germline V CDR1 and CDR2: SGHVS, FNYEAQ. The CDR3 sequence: CASSLGQSIDTQYF. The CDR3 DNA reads TGTGCCAGCAGCCTGGGACAGTCTATTGATACGCAGTATTTT.

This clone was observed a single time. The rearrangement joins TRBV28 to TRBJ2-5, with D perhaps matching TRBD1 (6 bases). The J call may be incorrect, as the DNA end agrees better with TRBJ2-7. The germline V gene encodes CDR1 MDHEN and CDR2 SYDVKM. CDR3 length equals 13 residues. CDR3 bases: TGTGCCAGCAGAAAACAGGGATCCTACGAGCAGTACTTC. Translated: CASRKQGSYEQYF.

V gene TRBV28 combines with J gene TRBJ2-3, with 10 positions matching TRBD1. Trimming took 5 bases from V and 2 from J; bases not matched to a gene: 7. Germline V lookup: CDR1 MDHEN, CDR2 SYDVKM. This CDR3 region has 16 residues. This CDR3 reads CASSPDRGTLTDTQYF. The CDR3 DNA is TGTGCCAGCAGTCCGGACAGGGGGACCCTCACAGATACGCAGTATTTT.

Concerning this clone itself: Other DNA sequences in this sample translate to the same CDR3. DNA of the CDR3: TGTGCCTGGAGTGTGGGGTACGAGCAGTACTTC. Its translation is CAWSVGYEQYF. This chain uses TRBV30 with TRBJ2-7; D remains ambiguous. Trimming took 0 bases from V and 4 from J, leaving 4 bases between them. This CDR3 is 11 amino acids long. CDR1 and CDR2 (germline): GTSNPN, SVGIG (reference sequence). Using reference TRBV30 and TRBJ2-7 for the parts outside the CDR3, the full variable domain is SQTIHQWPATLVQPVGSPLSLECTVEGTSNPNLYWYRQAAGRGLQLLFYSVGIGQISSEVPQNLSASRPQDRQFILSSKKLLLSDSGFYLCAWSVGYEQYFGPGTRLTVT.

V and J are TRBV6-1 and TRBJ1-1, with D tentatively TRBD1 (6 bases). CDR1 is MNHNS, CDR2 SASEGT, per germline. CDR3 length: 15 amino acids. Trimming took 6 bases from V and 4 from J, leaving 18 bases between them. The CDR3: CASSETSGAGTEAFF. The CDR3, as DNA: TGTGCCAGCAGCGAGACCTCGGGGGCGGGCACTGAAGCTTTCTTT.

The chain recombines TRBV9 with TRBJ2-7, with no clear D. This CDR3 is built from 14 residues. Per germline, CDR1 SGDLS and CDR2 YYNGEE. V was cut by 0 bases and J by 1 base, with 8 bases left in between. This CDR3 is CASSVGASSYEQYF. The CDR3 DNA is TGTGCCAGCAGCGTAGGGGCCTCATCCTACGAGCAGTACTTC.

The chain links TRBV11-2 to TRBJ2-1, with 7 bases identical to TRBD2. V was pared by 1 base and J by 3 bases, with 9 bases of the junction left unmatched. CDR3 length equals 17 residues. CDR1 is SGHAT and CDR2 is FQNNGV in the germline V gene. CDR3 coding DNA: TGTGCCAGCAGCTTAGCGGCGGGGGACCCTTTCTACAATGAGCAGTTCTTC. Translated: CASSLAAGDPFYNEQFF.

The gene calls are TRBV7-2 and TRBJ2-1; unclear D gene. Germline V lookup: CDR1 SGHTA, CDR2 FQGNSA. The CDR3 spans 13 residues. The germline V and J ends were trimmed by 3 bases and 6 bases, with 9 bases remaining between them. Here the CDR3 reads CASSLSALNEQFF. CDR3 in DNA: TGTGCCAGCAGCTTGAGCGCCCTCAATGAGCAGTTCTTC.

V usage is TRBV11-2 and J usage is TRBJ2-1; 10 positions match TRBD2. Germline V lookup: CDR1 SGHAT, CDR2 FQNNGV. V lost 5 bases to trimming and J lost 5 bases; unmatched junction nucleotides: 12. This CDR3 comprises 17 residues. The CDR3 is CASSLGTGTSDNNEQFF. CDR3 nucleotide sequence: TGTGCCAGCAGCCTCGGGACCGGGACTAGCGATAACAATGAGCAGTTCTTC.

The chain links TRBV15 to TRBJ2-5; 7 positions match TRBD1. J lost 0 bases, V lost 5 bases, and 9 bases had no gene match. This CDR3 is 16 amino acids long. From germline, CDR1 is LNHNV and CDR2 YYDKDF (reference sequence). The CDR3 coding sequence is TGTGCCACCAGCCGCAGGGACAGCCTGTACCAAGAGACCCAGTACTTC. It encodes CATSRRDSLYQETQYF. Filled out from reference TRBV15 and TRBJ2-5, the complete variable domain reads DAMVIQNPRYQVTQFGKPVTLSCSQTLNHNVMYWYQQKSSQAPKLLFHYYDKDFNNEADTPDNFQSRRPNTSFCFLDIRSPGLGDTAMYLCATSRRDSLYQETQYFGPGTRLLVL.